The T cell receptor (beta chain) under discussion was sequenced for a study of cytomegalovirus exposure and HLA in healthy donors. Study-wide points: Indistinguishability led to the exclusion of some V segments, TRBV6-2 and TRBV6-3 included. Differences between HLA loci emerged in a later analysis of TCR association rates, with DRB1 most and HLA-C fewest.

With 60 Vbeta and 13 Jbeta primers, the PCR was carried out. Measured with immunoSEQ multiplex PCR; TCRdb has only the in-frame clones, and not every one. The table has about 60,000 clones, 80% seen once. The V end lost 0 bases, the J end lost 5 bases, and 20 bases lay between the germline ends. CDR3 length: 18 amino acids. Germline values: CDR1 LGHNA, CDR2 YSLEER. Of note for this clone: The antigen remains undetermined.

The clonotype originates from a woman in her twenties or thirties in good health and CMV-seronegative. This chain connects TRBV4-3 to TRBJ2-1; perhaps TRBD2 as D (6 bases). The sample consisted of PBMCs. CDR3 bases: TGCGCCAGCAGCCAAGATCCCGCTGGGGTAGCGGAGAACAATGAGCAGTTCTTC. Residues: CASSQDPAGVAENNEQFF.